What follows are 2 T cell receptor beta chains derived from one specimen sequenced in a study of T cell changes during pregnancy in multiple sclerosis. TCRdb keeps only in-frame clones here, not all; method: immunoSEQ multiplex PCR. The profile shows 60,000 to 85,000 clones, roughly 92% of them singletons. The sample in question was peripheral blood, obtained in the second trimester of pregnancy. These receptors were collected from a female donor with multiple sclerosis, enrolled in a pregnancy study.

V and J are TRBV6-1 and TRBJ1-3, with unresolved D. This CDR3 has 14 residues. Germline assignment: CDR1 MNHNS and CDR2 SASEGT. The germline V and J ends were trimmed by 4 bases and 0 bases, with 7 bases remaining between them. The CDR3 DNA reads as TGTGCCAGCAGTGTCGAGAGCTCTGGAAACACCATATATTTT. Protein product: CASSVESSGNTIYF.

V is TRBV30 and J is TRBJ1-5; the D is unclear. In germline, CDR1 is GTSNPN, CDR2 SVGIG (reference sequence). The CDR3 is 13 residues long. Trimming removed 2 bases at V and 7 bases at J, with 12 bases between. CDR3 sequence reads: CAWSLSLGQPQHF. For the CDR3, the DNA is TGTGCCTGGAGTCTGAGTTTGGGCCAGCCCCAGCATTTT.